This TCR beta chain derives from a study of shared clonotypes between healthy human individuals. Looked up from germline, CDR1 is GTSNPN and CDR2 is SVGIG (reference sequence). The CDR3 is 13 amino acids. The V end lost 2 bases, the J end lost 3 bases, and 7 bases lay between the germline ends. Some clones are missing from TCRdb's copy, which holds only in-frame ones; the method was immunoSEQ multiplex PCR. The sample lists about 980,000 clones, 70% to 85% occurring once. Study results and caveats: The sharing of 4.5% to 6.5% of naive CD4 clonotypes was seen across several donors. Despite large depth, rarefaction showed incomplete sorted-subset sequencing. Non-shared clonotypes had lower generation probabilities than those shared by all four donors.

This clone was recorded many times. Its antigen is unknown. The sequence was collected from a man in his late teens or twenties in good health. Sequenced sample: memory CD4+ T cells sorted from blood. Subset given: CD45RA-negative fraction. The chain employs TRBV30 and TRBJ2-2; D gene unclear. CDR3 in DNA: TGTGCCTGGAGTCAAGGATACACCGGGGAGCTGTTTTTT. It translates to CAWSQGYTGELFF.